One sample yielded the 4 T cell receptor beta chains listed below, sequenced in a study of cytomegalovirus exposure and HLA in healthy donors. A multiplex PCR was run with 60 Vbeta primers and 13 Jbeta primers. Using immunoSEQ multiplex PCR, the repertoire was profiled, and TCRdb retains in-frame clones only, with some absent. The table lists 250,000 to 350,000 clones, 80% of them singletons. The source material was PBMCs. The receptors stem from a girl aged 2 to 9 in good health and CMV-seronegative.

This clone was found a few times. The chain has TRBV7-3 and TRBJ2-1, with 7 bases matching TRBD2. Germline V CDR1 and CDR2: SGHTA, FQGTGA. The V and J ends lost 6 bases and 6 bases, in that order; junction bases with no gene match: 8. CDR3 size: 14 residues. CDR3 sequence reads: CASRRGGSVNEQFF. Written as DNA, the CDR3 is TGTGCCAGCAGGCGGGGAGGGTCAGTCAATGAGCAGTTCTTC.

This clone was found a few times. The rearrangement links TRBV6-5 to TRBJ1-3; 9 bases are a match to TRBD1. After removal of 6 bases from V and 0 bases from J, the junction contained 3 bases not matched to a gene. CDR3 length: 15 residues. CDR1 and CDR2 (germline): MNHEY, SVGAGI. The CDR3 region is CASRGQGISGNTIYF. The DNA for the CDR3 is TGTGCCAGCAGAGGACAGGGGATCTCTGGAAACACCATATATTTT.

The chain employs TRBV18 and TRBJ1-2; 7 bases match TRBD1. J lost 1 base, V lost 1 base, and 3 bases had no gene match. The CDR3 loop spans 15 amino acids. In germline, CDR1 is KGHSH, CDR2 LQKENI. The DNA for the CDR3 is TGTGCCAGCTCACCACGTGCAGGGGGTAACTATGGCTACACCTTC. Translating gives CASSPRAGGNYGYTF. Using reference TRBV18 and TRBJ1-2 for the parts outside the CDR3, the full variable domain is NAGVMQNPRHLVRRRGQEARLRCSPMKGHSHVYWYRQLPEEGLKFMVYLQKENIIDESGMPKERFSAEFPKEGPSILRIQQVVRGDSAAYFCASSPRAGGNYGYTFGSGTRLTVV.

The chain carries TRBV19 and TRBJ2-1; 13 nucleotides match TRBD2. Germline V gene data show CDR1 as LNHDA and CDR2 as SQIVND (reference sequence). The CDR3 runs 18 residues. V gave up 5 bases and J gave up 1 base; unmatched junction bases: 8. The CDR3 sequence: CASSAGLAGVGSYNEQFF. The CDR3 DNA reads as TGTGCCAGTAGTGCCGGACTAGCGGGAGTCGGGTCCTACAATGAGCAGTTCTTC.